This TCR beta chain appears in the sequencing data of a study of T cell repertoires in cytomegalovirus infection. On the study more broadly: Matching HLA type, along with CMV infection, was indicated by public TCR beta signatures.

Each CDR3 protein gets one entry after TCRdb re-called the reads with MiXCR. The sample yields around 740,000 distinct CDR3 sequences, about 40% seen once. Study conclusions and caveats: Individuals carrying CMV plus the relevant HLA were identified by cumulative frequency of public TCR beta families. In two of eight donors, the top clonotype was HLA-C-restricted CMV-specific.

CDR1 MNHNY and CDR2 SVGAGI come from the germline V gene (reference sequence). There are 16 residues in the CDR3. V shed 5 bases and J 7 bases; nucleotides not matched to a gene: 12. About this clonotype: Its specificity is not known.

The receptor was derived from a human donor in good health (CMV status not recorded). Some clones in this sample may be carry-over from other donors' samples. The chain couples TRBV6-6 to TRBJ2-3; 10 bases map to TRBD2. Sample: PBMCs. CDR3 residues: CASSPRAGGQSNTQYF. In DNA form, the CDR3 reads TGTGCCAGCAGTCCTCGAGCGGGGGGGCAGTCAAATACGCAGTATTTT.